This T cell receptor beta chain is from a study of T-cell reconstitution after alpha-beta-depleted transplantation in children. Study conclusions and caveats: After transplant, at about two months, alpha-beta T cells were reportedly derived from several hundred expanded graft clones. T-cell counts and diversity at one year post-transplant came mainly from newly produced T cells. Surviving recipient T cells and thymic progenitors produced the high day-60 TCRbeta diversity seen in some patients.

Unique molecular identifiers were incorporated during preparation of the TCRbeta library. TCRdb processed the PCR reads anew with MiXCR; each CDR3 protein has one entry. The sample has 700,000 or so distinct CDR3 sequences, roughly 13% seen once. There are 14 residues in the CDR3. Germline V gene lookup returns CDR1 SGHKS and CDR2 YYEKEE (reference sequence). The V gene lost 0 bases and the J gene lost 1 base, with 7 bases spanning the gap. This clonotype appeared a few times. Its target is not known. This sequence was found in a girl aged 2 to 9 with congenital amegakaryocytic thrombocytopenia, due to receive a stem cell transplant. V usage is TRBV5-5 and J usage is TRBJ1-1, with D uncertain. Here the sequenced sample was PBMCs, taken before TCRalphabeta/CD19-depleted stem cell transplant. The CDR3 bases are TGTGCCAGCAGCTTGGTTTATTCGAACACTGAAGCTTTCTTT. Translation gives CASSLVYSNTEAFF.